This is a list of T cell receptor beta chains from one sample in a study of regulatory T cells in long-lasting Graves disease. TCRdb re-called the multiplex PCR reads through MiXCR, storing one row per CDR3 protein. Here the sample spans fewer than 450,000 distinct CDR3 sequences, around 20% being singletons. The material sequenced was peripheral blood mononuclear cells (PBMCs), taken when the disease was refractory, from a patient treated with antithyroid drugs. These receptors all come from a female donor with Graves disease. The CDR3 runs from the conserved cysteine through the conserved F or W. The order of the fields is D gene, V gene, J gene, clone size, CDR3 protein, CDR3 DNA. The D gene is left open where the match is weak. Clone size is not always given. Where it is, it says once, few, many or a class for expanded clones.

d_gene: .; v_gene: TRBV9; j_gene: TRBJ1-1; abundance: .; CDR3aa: CASSVEGRVNTEAFF; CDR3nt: TGTGCCAGCAGCGTAGAGGGACGCGTTAACACTGAAGCTTTCTTT
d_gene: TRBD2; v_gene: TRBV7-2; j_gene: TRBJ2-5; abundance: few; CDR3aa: CASSPGREGRETQYF; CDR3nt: TGTGCCAGCAGCCCGGGGCGGGAGGGAAGGGAGACCCAGTACTTC
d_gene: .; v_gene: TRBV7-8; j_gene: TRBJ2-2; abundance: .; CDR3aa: CASSLLGTVNTGELFF; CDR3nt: TGTGCCAGCAGCTTGTTGGGGACCGTGAACACCGGGGAGCTGTTTTTT
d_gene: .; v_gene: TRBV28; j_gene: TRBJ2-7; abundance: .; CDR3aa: CASSPRRVGGYEQYF; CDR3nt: TGTGCCAGCTCACCACGGCGGGTGGGTGGCTACGAGCAGTACTTC
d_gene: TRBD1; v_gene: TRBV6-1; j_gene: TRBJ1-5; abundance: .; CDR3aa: CASRRTGADQPQHF; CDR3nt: TGTGCCAGCAGGAGGACAGGGGCGGATCAGCCCCAGCATTTT
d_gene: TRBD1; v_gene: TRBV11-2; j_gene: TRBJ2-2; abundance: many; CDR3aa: CASSPSGTGNTGELFF; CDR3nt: TGTGCCAGCAGCCCGTCCGGGACAGGGAACACCGGGGAGCTGTTTTTT
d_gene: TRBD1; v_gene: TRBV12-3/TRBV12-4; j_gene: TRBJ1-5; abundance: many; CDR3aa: CASSNDRGSQPQHF; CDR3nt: TGTGCCAGCAGTAACGACAGGGGGAGTCAGCCCCAGCATTTT
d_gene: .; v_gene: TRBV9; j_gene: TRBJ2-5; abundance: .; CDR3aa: CASSVGSREWETQYF; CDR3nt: TGTGCCAGCAGCGTAGGAAGTAGGGAGTGGGAGACCCAGTACTTC
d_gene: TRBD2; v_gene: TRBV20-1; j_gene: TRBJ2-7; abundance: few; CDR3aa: CSAILAGDIHEQYF; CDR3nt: TGCAGTGCTATACTAGCGGGAGACATCCACGAGCAGTACTTC
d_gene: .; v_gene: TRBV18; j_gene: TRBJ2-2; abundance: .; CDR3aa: CASSPNRANTGELFF; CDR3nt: TGTGCCAGCTCACCAAACAGGGCGAACACCGGGGAGCTGTTTTTT
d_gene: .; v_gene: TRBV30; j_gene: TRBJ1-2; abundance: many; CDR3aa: CAWSVQGSGYTF; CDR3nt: TGTGCCTGGAGTGTACAAGGGAGCGGCTACACCTTC
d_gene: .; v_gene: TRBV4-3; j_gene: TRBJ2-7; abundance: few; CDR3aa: CASSQEVSSRTYEQYF; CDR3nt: TGCGCCAGCAGCCAAGAAGTATCGTCCAGAACCTACGAGCAGTACTTC
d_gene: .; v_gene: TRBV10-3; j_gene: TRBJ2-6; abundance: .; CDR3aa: CAISDSRTFSGANVLTF; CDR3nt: TGTGCCATCAGTGACAGCAGGACATTCTCTGGGGCCAACGTCCTGACTTTC
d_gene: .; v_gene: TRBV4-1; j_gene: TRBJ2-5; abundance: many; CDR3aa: CASSQVGPQETQYF; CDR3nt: TGCGCCAGCAGCCAGGTCGGCCCACAAGAGACCCAGTACTTC
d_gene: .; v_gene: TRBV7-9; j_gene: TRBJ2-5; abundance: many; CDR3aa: CASSSTLLATQETQYF; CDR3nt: TGTGCCAGCAGCTCCACCCTCCTAGCGACCCAAGAGACCCAGTACTTC